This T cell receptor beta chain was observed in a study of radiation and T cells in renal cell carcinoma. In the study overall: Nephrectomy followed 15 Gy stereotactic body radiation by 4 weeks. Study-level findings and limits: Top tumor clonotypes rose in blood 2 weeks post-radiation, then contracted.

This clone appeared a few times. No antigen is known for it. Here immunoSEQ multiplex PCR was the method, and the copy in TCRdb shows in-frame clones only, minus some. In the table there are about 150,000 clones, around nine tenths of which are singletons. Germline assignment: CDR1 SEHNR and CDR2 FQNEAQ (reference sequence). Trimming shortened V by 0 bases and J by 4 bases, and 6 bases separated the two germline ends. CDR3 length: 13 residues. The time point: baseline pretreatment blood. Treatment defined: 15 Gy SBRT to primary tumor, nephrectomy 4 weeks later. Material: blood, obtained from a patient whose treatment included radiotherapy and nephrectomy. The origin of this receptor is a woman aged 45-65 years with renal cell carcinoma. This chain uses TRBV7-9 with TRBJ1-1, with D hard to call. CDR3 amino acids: CASSLAVGTEAFF. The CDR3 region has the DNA TGTGCCAGCAGCTTAGCGGTAGGCACTGAAGCTTTCTTT. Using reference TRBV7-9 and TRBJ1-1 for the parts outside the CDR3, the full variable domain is DTGVSQNPRHKITKRGQNVTFRCDPISEHNRLYWYRQTLGQGPEFLTYFQNEAQLEKSRLLSDRFSAERPKGSFSTLEIQRTEQGDSAMYLCASSLAVGTEAFFGQGTRLTVV.